This TCR beta chain was sequenced in a study of blood T cell repertoires in COVID-19. To note about this clone: The junction does not match germline at one end; this may be a read error.

CDR1 MNHEY and CDR2 SMNVEV come from the germline V gene (reference sequence). This CDR3 contains 15 residues. Sequencing used immunoSEQ multiplex PCR; TCRdb keeps in-frame clones, though not all of them. The table lists more than 80,000 clones, around 90% of them singletons. The source material was peripheral blood. The chain is built from TRBV27 and TRBJ1-1; 9 bases agree with TRBD1. The sequence was obtained from a man between 35 and 55 years old with acute or convalescent COVID-19. The CDR3 spells CASSLTGQGPSDAFF. The CDR3 nucleotides are TGTGCCAGCAGTTTAACGGGACAGGGACCCTCTGACGCTTTCTTT.